The text below deals with one T cell receptor beta chain. Sequenced by immunoSEQ multiplex PCR; TCRdb stores in-frame clones only, minus some. Among some 60,000 clones listed, less than 95% were seen once. The sample originates from a study of T cell changes during pregnancy in multiple sclerosis. In germline, CDR1 is SQVTM, CDR2 ANQGSEA. V was cut by 7 bases and J by 7 bases, with 20 bases left in between. This CDR3 has 14 residues. Sequenced material: peripheral blood, taken in the third trimester of pregnancy. The clonotype comes from a female donor in good health, enrolled as a control in a pregnancy study. The chain has TRBV29-1 and TRBJ1-5; D ambiguous. In DNA form, the CDR3 reads TGCAGCGCGACCTGGGCGGGCGATGGACAGCCCCAGCATTTT. This sequence encodes CSATWAGDGQPQHF.